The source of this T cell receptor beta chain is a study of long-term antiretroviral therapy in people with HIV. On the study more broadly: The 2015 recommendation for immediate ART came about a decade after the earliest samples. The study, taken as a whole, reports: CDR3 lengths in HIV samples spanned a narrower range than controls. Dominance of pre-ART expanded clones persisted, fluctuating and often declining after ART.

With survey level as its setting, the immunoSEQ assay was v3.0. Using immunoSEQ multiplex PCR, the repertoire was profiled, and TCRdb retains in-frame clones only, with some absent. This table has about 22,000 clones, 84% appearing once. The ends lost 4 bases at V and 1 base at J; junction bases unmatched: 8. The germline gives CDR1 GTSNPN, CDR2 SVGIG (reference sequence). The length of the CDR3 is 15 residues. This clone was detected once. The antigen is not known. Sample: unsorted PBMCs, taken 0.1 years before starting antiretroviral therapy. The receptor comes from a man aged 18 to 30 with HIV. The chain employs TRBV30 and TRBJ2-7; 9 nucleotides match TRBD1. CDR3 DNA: TGTGCCTGGACTCACCGACAGGGGGTTTCCTACGAGCAGTACTTC. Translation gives CAWTHRQGVSYEQYF.